The rows below give T cell receptor beta chains drawn from one sample of a study of graft-versus-host responses after intestinal transplantation. For these TCRs, the target antigens are not known. This table comes from immunoSEQ multiplex PCR, and its TCRdb copy is limited to in-frame clones, with some not included. The sample lists under 150,000 clones, approximately 95% seen once, with approximately 0.11% in the top ten. Sequences were derived from unstimulated CD4+ T cells sorted from spleen or lymph node cells, sampled before intestinal transplant. The receptors derive from a human donor who received an intestinal transplant. Both conserved end residues are part of each CDR3. Fields, in order: D gene, V gene, clone size, J gene, CDR3 protein, CDR3 DNA. D genes are given only for firm matches. A row's size may be missing; if present it is once, few, many or a size class.

D: TRBD1
V: TRBV5-1
size: NA
J: TRBJ1-3
CDR3: CASSLGDRDLNTIYF
DNA: TGCGCCAGCAGCTTAGGGGACAGGGACTTGAACACCATATATTTT

D: TRBD2
V: TRBV5-1
size: NA
J: TRBJ2-1
CDR3: CASSVREGGSYNEQFF
DNA: TGCGCCAGCAGCGTTCGGGAGGGGGGCTCCTACAATGAGCAGTTCTTC

D: NA
V: TRBV7-9
size: once
J: TRBJ1-5
CDR3: CASSPTGNQPQHF
DNA: TGTGCCAGCAGCCCGACCGGTAATCAGCCCCAGCATTTT

D: NA
V: TRBV19
size: NA
J: TRBJ2-3
CDR3: CASTPGAGPPDTQYF
DNA: TGTGCCAGTACTCCTGGGGCAGGACCACCAGATACGCAGTATTTT

D: TRBD1
V: TRBV11-2
size: NA
J: TRBJ1-2
CDR3: CASSRDRSLPGYTF
DNA: TGTGCCAGCAGCCGGGACAGGTCTTTACCGGGCTACACCTTC

D: NA
V: TRBV7-9
size: NA
J: TRBJ2-1
CDR3: CASSLVGSLGDEQFF
DNA: TGTGCCAGCAGCTTAGTAGGCTCATTAGGGGATGAGCAGTTCTTC

D: NA
V: TRBV14
size: NA
J: TRBJ2-7
CDR3: CASSQEMGQIHEQYF
DNA: TGTGCCAGCAGCCAAGAAATGGGGCAGATCCACGAGCAGTACTTC

D: TRBD1
V: TRBV6-7
size: NA
J: TRBJ2-7
CDR3: CASSYSEGQGTYEQYF
DNA: TGTGCCAGCAGTTACTCCGAGGGACAGGGTACCTACGAGCAGTACTTC

D: NA
V: TRBV28
size: NA
J: TRBJ2-7
CDR3: CAITSPAWLGNEQYF
DNA: TGTGCCATCACTAGCCCAGCGTGGCTTGGAAACGAGCAGTACTTC

D: NA
V: TRBV27
size: NA
J: TRBJ2-5
CDR3: CASSLSVQETQYF
DNA: TGTGCCAGCAGTTTATCGGTACAAGAGACCCAGTACTTC

D: TRBD2
V: TRBV28
size: NA
J: TRBJ2-7
CDR3: CASTGRWVAGVGEQYF
DNA: TGTGCCAGCACGGGAAGATGGGTAGCGGGGGTGGGCGAGCAGTACTTC

D: TRBD1
V: TRBV27
size: NA
J: TRBJ2-1
CDR3: CASSLEFPGGYHEQFF
DNA: TGTGCCAGCAGTTTAGAATTCCCAGGGGGCTACCATGAGCAGTTCTTC

D: NA
V: TRBV28
size: NA
J: TRBJ1-3
CDR3: CASSRKIFSGNTIYF
DNA: TGTGCCAGCAGTCGGAAGATCTTCTCTGGAAACACCATATATTTT

D: NA
V: TRBV5-6
size: NA
J: TRBJ1-1
CDR3: CASSLARGIEAFF
DNA: TGTGCCAGCAGCCTCGCAAGGGGTATTGAAGCTTTCTTT

D: NA
V: TRBV11-2
size: NA
J: TRBJ1-4
CDR3: CASSLDRQAQLFF
DNA: TGTGCCAGCAGCTTAGACAGACAGGCCCAACTGTTTTTT

D: NA
V: TRBV15
size: NA
J: TRBJ2-7
CDR3: CATSRGTGSSYEQYF
DNA: TGTGCCACCAGCAGAGGTACAGGGAGCTCCTACGAGCAGTACTTC

D: TRBD2
V: TRBV9
size: NA
J: TRBJ2-5
CDR3: CASSTGLVRETQYF
DNA: TGTGCCAGCAGCACGGGACTAGTGAGAGAGACCCAGTACTTC

D: NA
V: TRBV4-2
size: NA
J: TRBJ1-1
CDR3: CASSQDWLGAEAKAFF
DNA: TGTGCCAGCAGCCAAGATTGGCTTGGTGCGGAGGCGAAAGCTTTCTTT

D: NA
V: TRBV19
size: NA
J: TRBJ1-5
CDR3: CASGNSLQPQHF
DNA: TGTGCCAGCGGGAACAGCCTTCAGCCCCAGCATTTT

D: NA
V: TRBV7-9
size: NA
J: TRBJ1-5
CDR3: CASSFGGNQPQHF
DNA: TGTGCCAGCAGCTTTGGGGGGAACCAGCCCCAGCATTTT

D: NA
V: TRBV7-3
size: NA
J: TRBJ1-1
CDR3: CASSLTQGNTEAFF
DNA: TGTGCCAGCAGCTTAACCCAGGGGAACACTGAAGCTTTCTTT

D: NA
V: TRBV7-3
size: NA
J: TRBJ2-6
CDR3: CASSLPLGLYSGANVLTF
DNA: TGTGCCAGCAGCTTACCGCTCGGGCTTTACTCTGGGGCCAACGTCCTGACTTTC

D: TRBD1
V: TRBV18
size: NA
J: TRBJ1-1
CDR3: CASSPGTGTTLKAFF
DNA: TGTGCCAGCTCACCAGGGACAGGGACCACTCTCAAAGCTTTCTTT

D: NA
V: TRBV28
size: NA
J: TRBJ2-5
CDR3: CASSPITVETQYF
DNA: TGTGCCAGCAGTCCAATTACCGTGGAGACCCAGTACTTC

D: NA
V: TRBV18
size: NA
J: TRBJ1-2
CDR3: CASSLEVNGYTF
DNA: TGTGCCAGCTCACTCGAGGTGAATGGCTACACCTTC

D: NA
V: TRBV27
size: NA
J: TRBJ1-1
CDR3: CASSPAPAAGNTEAFF
DNA: TGTGCCAGCAGTCCGGCACCGGCGGCAGGGAACACTGAAGCTTTCTTT

D: TRBD2
V: TRBV18
size: NA
J: TRBJ2-7
CDR3: CASSPAGLATYEQYF
DNA: TGTGCCAGCTCGCCGGCGGGACTAGCGACCTACGAGCAGTACTTC

D: NA
V: TRBV5-1
size: NA
J: TRBJ2-7
CDR3: CASRSAYEQYF
DNA: TGCGCCAGCAGATCCGCCTACGAGCAGTACTTC

D: NA
V: TRBV30
size: NA
J: TRBJ1-2
CDR3: CAWSAQGVRYGYTF
DNA: TGTGCCTGGAGCGCACAAGGGGTGCGATATGGCTACACCTTC

D: TRBD1
V: TRBV6-5
size: NA
J: TRBJ2-5
CDR3: CASSLGQGTQETQYF
DNA: TGTGCCAGCAGCCTAGGACAGGGAACTCAAGAGACCCAGTACTTC

D: NA
V: TRBV2
size: NA
J: TRBJ1-5
CDR3: CASHTGINQPQHF
DNA: TGTGCCAGCCACACAGGGATCAATCAGCCCCAGCATTTT

D: NA
V: TRBV27
size: once
J: TRBJ1-4
CDR3: CASSLTGGEKLFF
DNA: TGTGCCAGCAGTTTAACGGGGGGTGAAAAACTGTTTTTT

D: TRBD2
V: TRBV4-1
size: NA
J: TRBJ2-4
CDR3: CASSQDLQSGRVKNIQYF
DNA: TGCGCCAGCAGCCAAGATCTGCAAAGCGGGAGGGTCAAAAACATTCAGTACTTC

D: NA
V: TRBV6-1
size: NA
J: TRBJ1-2
CDR3: CASRPGEGYGYTF
DNA: TGTGCCAGCAGGCCAGGGGAAGGCTATGGCTACACCTTC

D: NA
V: TRBV11-2
size: NA
J: TRBJ1-3
CDR3: CASSWGAGVIHF
DNA: TGTGCCAGCAGCTGGGGGGCGGGGGTCATTCATTTT

D: TRBD1
V: TRBV19
size: NA
J: TRBJ1-1
CDR3: CASTRYGQGNTEAFF
DNA: TGTGCCAGTACTAGATACGGACAGGGAAACACTGAAGCTTTCTTT

D: NA
V: TRBV2
size: NA
J: TRBJ1-6
CDR3: CASSAGTAYNSPLHF
DNA: TGTGCCAGCAGTGCTGGGACCGCTTATAATTCACCCCTCCACTTT

D: TRBD1
V: TRBV30
size: NA
J: TRBJ2-4
CDR3: CAWSGQGRGKNIQYF
DNA: TGTGCCTGGAGCGGACAGGGAAGGGGCAAAAACATTCAGTACTTC

D: NA
V: TRBV10-1
size: once
J: TRBJ2-1
CDR3: CASSESISGDHNEQFF
DNA: TGCGCCAGCAGTGAGTCGATATCGGGGGACCACAATGAGCAGTTCTTC

D: NA
V: TRBV20-1
size: NA
J: TRBJ2-7
CDR3: CSVADNYEQYF
DNA: TGCAGTGTCGCCGACAACTACGAGCAGTACTTC

D: TRBD2
V: TRBV14
size: few
J: TRBJ2-1
CDR3: CASSRGGLQVGEQFF
DNA: TGTGCCAGCAGCCGGGGGGGACTGCAGGTGGGTGAGCAGTTCTTC

D: TRBD2
V: TRBV18
size: NA
J: TRBJ2-7
CDR3: CASSPWEGEQYF
DNA: TGTGCCAGCTCACCATGGGAGGGCGAGCAGTACTTC

D: NA
V: TRBV28
size: NA
J: TRBJ2-1
CDR3: CASSFQGAFYNEQFF
DNA: TGTGCCAGCAGTTTTCAAGGGGCGTTCTACAATGAGCAGTTCTTC

D: NA
V: TRBV28
size: NA
J: TRBJ2-3
CDR3: CASREGYTQYF
DNA: TGTGCCAGCCGCGAGGGTTATACGCAGTATTTT

D: NA
V: TRBV5-1
size: NA
J: TRBJ2-5
CDR3: CASSPRGLQETQYF
DNA: TGCGCCAGCAGCCCCCGGGGTTTACAAGAGACCCAGTACTTC

D: NA
V: TRBV5-1
size: once
J: TRBJ2-7
CDR3: CASSFQGVDYEQYF
DNA: TGCGCCAGCAGCTTCCAAGGTGTCGACTACGAGCAGTACTTC

D: NA
V: TRBV4-2
size: NA
J: TRBJ1-3
CDR3: CASSQERGSGNTIYF
DNA: TGTGCCAGCAGCCAAGAGAGGGGTTCGGGAAACACCATATATTTT

D: TRBD2
V: TRBV12-5
size: NA
J: TRBJ2-7
CDR3: CASGLGEGAYEQYF
DNA: TGTGCTAGTGGTTTGGGGGAGGGAGCCTACGAGCAGTACTTC

D: TRBD1
V: TRBV5-1
size: NA
J: TRBJ2-3
CDR3: CASSQTGSRGDTQYF
DNA: TGCGCCAGCAGCCAGACAGGGTCCCGAGGCGATACGCAGTATTTT

D: NA
V: TRBV7-8
size: NA
J: TRBJ2-3
CDR3: CASSLGWASTDTQYF
DNA: TGTGCCAGCAGCTTAGGGTGGGCTAGCACAGATACGCAGTATTTT

D: TRBD1
V: TRBV6-5
size: once
J: TRBJ1-2
CDR3: CASGDRAGYTF
DNA: TGTGCCAGTGGGGACAGGGCCGGCTACACCTTC

D: NA
V: TRBV28
size: once
J: TRBJ2-3
CDR3: CATYEERFLTDTQYF
DNA: TGTGCCACCTACGAGGAGAGGTTTTTGACAGATACGCAGTATTTT

D: NA
V: TRBV6-6
size: NA
J: TRBJ1-1
CDR3: CASSNPGRLNTEAFF
DNA: TGTGCCAGCAGTAACCCGGGACGGCTGAACACTGAAGCTTTCTTT

D: TRBD1
V: TRBV5-4
size: NA
J: TRBJ2-7
CDR3: CASENRDRVGEQYF
DNA: TGTGCCAGCGAGAACCGGGACAGGGTTGGCGAGCAGTACTTC

D: TRBD2
V: TRBV2
size: NA
J: TRBJ2-7
CDR3: CASVRLAGGPYEQYF
DNA: TGTGCCAGCGTGCGCCTAGCGGGAGGTCCCTACGAGCAGTACTTC

D: NA
V: TRBV19
size: NA
J: TRBJ1-1
CDR3: CASSMTQVEAFF
DNA: TGTGCCAGTAGTATGACACAGGTCGAAGCTTTCTTT

D: TRBD2
V: TRBV30
size: NA
J: TRBJ2-3
CDR3: CAWSSGGITDTQYF
DNA: TGTGCCTGGAGTAGCGGGGGGATCACAGATACGCAGTATTTT